The entry below describes one T cell receptor beta chain. The antigen is not known. This entry belongs to a study of T-cell memory formation after mild COVID-19. Study background: In these data, TCR clusters were largely donor specific. Findings of the study overall: Pre-infection memory contained some responding clones, which suggested that cross-reactive memory had joined.

The germline gives CDR1 LNHDA, CDR2 SQIVND (reference sequence). CDR3 length: 16 amino acids. Trimming removed 5 bases from V and 6 bases from J; junction bases left unmatched: 13. TCRdb fed the 5' RACE reads into MiXCR, producing one record per CDR3 protein. The sample holds roughly 300,000 distinct CDR3 sequences; roughly 13% are singletons and the top ten take over 20%. The chain carries TRBV19 and TRBJ2-3, with 8 bases aligning to TRBD2. The sequenced sample was PBMCs or a T cell subset sorted from them (not recorded which). This receptor was identified in a man aged 18 to 29 who had mild COVID-19 (a few samples of this study predate the infection). Cell type and time point are not known. The CDR3 loop reads CASSSPAGGATDTQYF. CDR3 DNA: TGTGCCAGTAGTTCACCGGCCGGGGGGGCAACCGATACGCAGTATTTT.